These 9 T cell receptor beta chains were all obtained from the same sample, sequenced in a study of blood T cells in healthy people across ages. Using a J-beta primer mix together with a sample-barcoded 5' primer, a second PCR was run for roughly 7 to 12 cycles. Via MiXCR, TCRdb re-called the 5' RACE reads, giving one row per CDR3 protein. The sample records roughly 560,000 distinct CDR3 sequences, more than 20% being singletons. A further study also used this sample, focusing on T cells of mothers and their children.

The source material was blood. The origin of the receptors is a boy between 10 and 17 years old in good health.

This clonotype was recorded a few times. This chain links TRBV5-4 with TRBJ2-3; 12 positions match TRBD2. The junction had 2 bases not matched to a gene; V was cut back by 4 bases and J by 2 bases. This CDR3 comprises 15 residues. CDR1 is SGHNT and CDR2 is YYREEE in the germline V gene (reference sequence). This chain's CDR3 is CASSRLAGDTDTQYF. CDR3 bases: TGTGCCAGCAGCAGACTAGCGGGAGACACAGATACGCAGTATTTT.

The table lists this clonotype with a few counts. V and J are TRBV9 and TRBJ1-6; D gene unclear. The CDR3 is 16 amino acids. Germline CDR1 SGDLS, CDR2 YYNGEE. V shed 4 bases and J shed 6 bases, with 17 bases lying between them. The CDR3 is CASSPEMGYFNSPLHF. The DNA for the CDR3 is TGTGCCAGCAGCCCGGAGATGGGGTATTTTAATTCACCCCTCCACTTT.

This chain joins TRBV27 and TRBJ2-3, with D unresolved. Trimming shortened V by 2 bases and J by 0 bases, and 6 bases separated the two germline ends. Germline CDR1 is MNHEY and CDR2 is SMNVEV (reference sequence). The CDR3 has 14 amino acids. The CDR3 loop is CASSLITSTDTQYF. The CDR3 DNA sequence: TGTGCCAGCAGTTTAATAACTAGCACAGATACGCAGTATTTT.

This clonotype was counted between two and nine times. The chain recombines TRBV20-1 with TRBJ2-5, with D possibly matching TRBD1 (6 bases). The CDR3 totals 15 residues. V was shortened by 3 bases and J by 5 bases, with 19 bases between the two germline ends. CDR1 and CDR2 from the germline V gene are DFQATT and SNEGSKA (reference sequence). The CDR3 DNA is TGCAGTGCTAGTCCAGGGGCTTTTGAGGAGGAGACCCAGTACTTC. Encoded protein: CSASPGAFEEETQYF.

This clonotype has only a few counts. Here the CDR3 DNA reads TGTGCCAGCAGCTTAGCGATTAGCGGGAGCACCGGGGAGCTGTTTTTT. Translating gives CASSLAISGSTGELFF. V gene TRBV7-7 combines with J gene TRBJ2-2; 9 bases align to TRBD2. The CDR3 runs to 16 residues. Germline V lookup: CDR1 SSHAT, CDR2 FNYEAQ (reference sequence). V lost 0 bases, J lost 4 bases, and 3 bases stayed unmatched.

The chain uses TRBV12-3 or TRBV12-4 and TRBJ1-5, with TRBD1 identical over 9 bases. The junction had 6 bases not matched to a gene; V was cut back by 6 bases and J by 6 bases. CDR3 length: 14 residues. In DNA, the CDR3 is TGTGCCAGCAGCCCTCGACAGGGGGGTCAGCCCCAGCATTTT. Its translation is CASSPRQGGQPQHF.

The chain couples TRBV6-1 to TRBJ2-7; no clear D. The ends were cut back, 5 bases at V and 1 base at J, with 12 bases in the middle. The CDR3 loop spans 14 amino acids. CDR1 is MNHNS and CDR2 is SASEGT in the germline V gene. The CDR3 nucleotides are TGTGCCAGCAGTAAGATGGCACCGTCCTACGAGCAGTACTTC. Residues: CASSKMAPSYEQYF.

This clonotype was seen a handful of times. The rearrangement uses TRBV20-1 and TRBJ2-5, with TRBD1 matching 7 bases. V shed 2 bases and J 4 bases; nucleotides not matched to a gene: 16. CDR3 length: 17 amino acids. Per germline, CDR1 DFQATT and CDR2 SNEGSKA (reference sequence). In nucleotides, the CDR3 is TGCAGTGCTAGAACGGGACAGCAAAGAGGGAATCCAGAGACCCAGTACTTC. Translation gives CSARTGQQRGNPETQYF.

As regards this clonotype: Relative to the germline gene, one junction end is altered; a read error may explain this. The rearrangement joins TRBV18 to TRBJ2-2, with D perhaps given as TRBD1 or TRBD2 (5 bases each). The CDR3 is 16 residues long. Germline V gene lookup returns CDR1 KGHSH and CDR2 LQKENI. CDR3 bases: TGTGCCAGCTCACTAACCTTGGACACGAACACCGGGGAGCCGTTTTTT. Translating it yields CASSLTLDTNTGEPFF.